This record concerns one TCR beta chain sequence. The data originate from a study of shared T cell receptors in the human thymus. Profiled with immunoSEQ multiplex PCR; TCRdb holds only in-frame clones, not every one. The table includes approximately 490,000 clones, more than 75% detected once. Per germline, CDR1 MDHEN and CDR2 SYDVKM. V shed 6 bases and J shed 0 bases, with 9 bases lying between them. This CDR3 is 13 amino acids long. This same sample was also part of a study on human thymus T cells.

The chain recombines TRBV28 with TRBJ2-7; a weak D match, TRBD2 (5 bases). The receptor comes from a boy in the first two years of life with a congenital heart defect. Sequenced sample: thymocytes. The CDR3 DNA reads TGTGCCAGCAGCCAAACTAGCTCCTACGAGCAGTACTTC. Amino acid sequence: CASSQTSSYEQYF. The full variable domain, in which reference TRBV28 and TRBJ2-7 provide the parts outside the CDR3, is DVKVTQSSRYLVKRTGEKVFLECVQDMDHENMFWYRQDPGLGLRLIYFSYDVKMKEKGDIPEGYSVSREKKERFSLILESASTNQTSMYLCASSQTSSYEQYFGPGTRLTVT.